Listed below are T cell receptor beta chains from one sample, sequenced in a study of blood T cell repertoires in COVID-19. The protocol was immunoSEQ multiplex PCR, while the TCRdb copy is restricted to in-frame clones and leaves out a portion. The sample lists 75,000 to 95,000 clones, around 74% occurring once. The material sequenced was peripheral blood. The receptor source for this set is a woman aged 80 or over with active or convalescent COVID-19. The CDR3 runs from the conserved cysteine through the conserved F or W.

j_gene: TRBJ2-2
v_gene: TRBV18
CDR3aa: CASSPKAPGQGANTGELFF

j_gene: TRBJ2-7
v_gene: TRBV10-3
CDR3aa: CAISESYGSEYEQYF

j_gene: TRBJ2-6
v_gene: TRBV19
CDR3aa: CASTFGQGAPSGANVLTF

j_gene: TRBJ2-1
v_gene: TRBV7-3
CDR3aa: CASSPLPSSYNEQFF

j_gene: TRBJ2-5
v_gene: TRBV5-1
CDR3aa: CASSLTGPQETQYF

j_gene: TRBJ1-1
v_gene: TRBV5-8
CDR3aa: CASSFHPSAEAFF

j_gene: TRBJ2-3
v_gene: TRBV5-6
CDR3aa: CASSYYGLARTDTQYF

j_gene: TRBJ2-7
v_gene: TRBV3-1/TRBV3-2
CDR3aa: CASSQAISYEQYF

j_gene: TRBJ2-1
v_gene: TRBV4-3
CDR3aa: CASSQGGTYNEQFF

j_gene: TRBJ2-3
v_gene: TRBV5-6
CDR3aa: CASSLEFESLTSTDTQYF

j_gene: TRBJ2-2
v_gene: TRBV5-4
CDR3aa: CASSWGQGWKNTGELFF

j_gene: TRBJ1-6
v_gene: TRBV21-1
CDR3aa: CASPCRDRSNNSPLHF

j_gene: TRBJ1-5
v_gene: TRBV18
CDR3aa: CASPASDRGLGNQPQHF

j_gene: TRBJ2-3
v_gene: TRBV29-1
CDR3aa: CSVDWGPPGGTQYF

j_gene: TRBJ2-1
v_gene: TRBV9
CDR3aa: CASSVRGTSRVHEQFF

j_gene: TRBJ2-7
v_gene: TRBV13
CDR3aa: CASSLGKRDFEQYF

j_gene: TRBJ2-6
v_gene: TRBV4-3
CDR3aa: CASSPQGAKGANVLTF

j_gene: TRBJ1-6
v_gene: TRBV19
CDR3aa: CASSVRTGVFNSPLHF

j_gene: TRBJ1-1
v_gene: TRBV6-2/TRBV6-3
CDR3aa: CASSYFNYPLNTEAFF

j_gene: TRBJ1-1
v_gene: TRBV11-2
CDR3aa: CASSFRSDREAFF

j_gene: TRBJ1-6
v_gene: TRBV3-1/TRBV3-2
CDR3aa: CASSQGGSGASPLHF

j_gene: TRBJ2-1
v_gene: TRBV5-1
CDR3aa: CASSLVTSGKDEQFF

j_gene: TRBJ1-2
v_gene: TRBV28
CDR3aa: CASSSPPGLYGYTF

j_gene: TRBJ2-1
v_gene: TRBV19
CDR3aa: CASGSVAGVGGQFF

j_gene: TRBJ2-1
v_gene: TRBV9
CDR3aa: CASTKGGLARNEQFF

j_gene: TRBJ1-5
v_gene: TRBV11-2
CDR3aa: CASSLNPTGQPQHF

j_gene: TRBJ1-1
v_gene: TRBV19
CDR3aa: CASSIAGGAYTEAFF

j_gene: TRBJ2-5
v_gene: TRBV30
CDR3aa: CAWSWRELSQYF

j_gene: TRBJ1-5
v_gene: TRBV24-1
CDR3aa: CATSDRGQGQPQHF